This entry concerns a single T cell receptor (beta chain). The antigen is not known. Germline loops: CDR1 LNHDA, CDR2 SQIVND (reference sequence). V lost 5 bases, J lost 7 bases, and 8 bases stayed unmatched. This CDR3 has 15 amino acids. The record originates from a study of a mutant IDH1 vaccine in newly diagnosed glioma. For the study at large: In some groups vaccination began 4-6 weeks post-radiotherapy; others received it with temozolomide. Patients previously underwent radiotherapy, temozolomide, or both, and most underwent both. Findings and limits, study-wide: No link was apparently found between pseudoprogression and changes in top peripheral T cell clonotypes.

Sequencing used immunoSEQ multiplex PCR; TCRdb keeps in-frame clones, though not all of them. The repertoire consists of under 150,000 clones, with around 80% occurring once and the leading ten covering 5% to 7%. The sample's time point: week 11, during vaccination. Each vaccine dose was 300 ug of mutant IDH1 20-mer peptide, with topical imiquimod. This clonotype originated in a man aged 35 to 55 with glioma. Sequenced material: PBMCs, taken from a glioma patient whose treatment included an IDH1 peptide vaccine. The V gene is TRBV19, the J gene TRBJ1-5, with TRBD1 matching over 10 bases. The CDR3 here is CASSPDRGRGQPQHF. As DNA, the CDR3 is TGTGCCAGTAGTCCCGACAGGGGGCGCGGACAGCCCCAGCATTTT.